This T cell receptor (beta chain) was captured in a study of radiotherapy plus CTLA-4 blockade in lung cancer. Overall study: Objective responses were documented in 15% to 20% of patients, with disease control in 31%.

V dropped 0 bases and J dropped 4 bases, with 10 bases sitting between them. Germline CDR1 and CDR2: SGDLS and YYNGEE. This CDR3 has 14 residues. TCRdb's copy holds only in-frame clones and misses some; the assay was immunoSEQ multiplex PCR. Among fewer than 75,000 clones listed, around 87% were seen once. Worth noting for this clone: Its antigen is not identified.

Treatment of patients with chemo-refractory metastatic non-small-cell lung cancer consisted of focal radiation plus CTLA-4 blockade with ipilimumab. Overall study results and limits: Tumor-origin TCR clones grew in blood after radiotherapy plus ipilimumab. Reportedly, early blood T cell clone dynamics best predicted response, with interferon-beta.

The sample here was peripheral blood, taken from a patient treated with radiotherapy plus ipilimumab. This clonotype was obtained from a human donor with non-small cell lung cancer that progressed on radiotherapy plus ipilimumab. The chain uses TRBV9 and TRBJ1-2; D gene ambiguous. CDR3 nucleotide sequence: TGTGCCAGCAGCGTAGACAGACTTCTCTATGGCTACACCTTC. Translating gives CASSVDRLLYGYTF. Supplemented by reference TRBV9 and TRBJ1-2, the full variable domain reads DSGVTQTPKHLITATGQRVTLRCSPRSGDLSVYWYQQSLDQGLQFLIQYYNGEERAKGNILERFSAQQFPDLHSELNLSSLELGDSALYFCASSVDRLLYGYTFGSGTRLTVV.